This paragraph reports one T cell receptor (beta chain). Antigen: not known. Some clones are missing from TCRdb's copy, which holds only in-frame ones; the method was immunoSEQ multiplex PCR. The profile shows about 69,000 clones, 60% to 85% of them singletons. This CDR3 is built from 14 residues. V lost 2 bases and J 1 base, leaving 9 bases between the germline ends. Germline CDR1 and CDR2: GTSNPN and SVGIG (reference sequence). This sample was included in a study of OX40 agonist ivuxolimab in advanced cancers. Looking at the study overall: Head and neck, renal cell, melanoma or hepatocellular carcinoma were the cancers that dose-escalation patients had. Points from the study as a whole: On average, CD8+ T cells showed a greater number of expanded clones than CD4+.

The sequence was obtained from an adult with an advanced solid tumor such as melanoma, head and neck, liver or kidney cancer. This chain links TRBV30 with TRBJ2-4, with a possible D match to TRBD1 (5 bases). The sample here was CD4+ or CD8+ T cells sorted from blood, taken in a trial of the OX40 agonist ivuxolimab. The CDR3, as DNA: TGTGCCTGGAGTTCTAGACAGGCCAAAAACATTCAGTACTTC. It yields the protein CAWSSRQAKNIQYF.